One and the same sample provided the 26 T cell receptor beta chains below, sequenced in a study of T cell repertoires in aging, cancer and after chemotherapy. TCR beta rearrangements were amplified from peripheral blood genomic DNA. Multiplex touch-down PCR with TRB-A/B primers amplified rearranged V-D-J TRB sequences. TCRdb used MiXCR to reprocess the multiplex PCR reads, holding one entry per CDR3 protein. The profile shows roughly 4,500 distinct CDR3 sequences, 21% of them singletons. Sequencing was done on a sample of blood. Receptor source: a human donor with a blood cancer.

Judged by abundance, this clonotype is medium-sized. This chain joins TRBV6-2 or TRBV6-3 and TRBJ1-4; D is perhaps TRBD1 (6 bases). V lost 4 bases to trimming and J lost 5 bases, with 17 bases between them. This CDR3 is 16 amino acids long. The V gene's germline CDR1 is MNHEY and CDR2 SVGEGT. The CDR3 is CASSSDRMVRNEKLFF. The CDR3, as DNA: TGTGCCAGCAGTTCTGACAGGATGGTGAGAAATGAAAAACTGTTTTTT.

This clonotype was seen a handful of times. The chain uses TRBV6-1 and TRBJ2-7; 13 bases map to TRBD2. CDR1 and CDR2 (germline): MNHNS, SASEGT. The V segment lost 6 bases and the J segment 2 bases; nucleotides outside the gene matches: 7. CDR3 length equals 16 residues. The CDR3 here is CASSIRTSGGAYEQYF. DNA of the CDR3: TGTGCCAGCAGCATTAGGACTAGCGGGGGAGCCTACGAGCAGTACTTC.

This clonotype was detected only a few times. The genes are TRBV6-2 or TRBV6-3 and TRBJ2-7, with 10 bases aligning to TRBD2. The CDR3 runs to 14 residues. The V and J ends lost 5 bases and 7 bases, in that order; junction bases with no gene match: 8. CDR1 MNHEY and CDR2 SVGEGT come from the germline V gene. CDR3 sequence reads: CASSPSGGAREQYF. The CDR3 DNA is TGTGCCAGCAGTCCCAGCGGGGGGGCCAGAGAGCAGTACTTC.

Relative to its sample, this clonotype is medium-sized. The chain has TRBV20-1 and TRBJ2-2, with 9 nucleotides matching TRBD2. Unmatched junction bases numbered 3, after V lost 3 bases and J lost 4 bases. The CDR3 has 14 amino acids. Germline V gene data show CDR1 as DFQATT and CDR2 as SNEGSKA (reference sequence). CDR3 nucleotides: TGCAGTGCTAGCGGGACTAGCTTCACCGGGGAGCTGTTTTTT. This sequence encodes CSASGTSFTGELFF.

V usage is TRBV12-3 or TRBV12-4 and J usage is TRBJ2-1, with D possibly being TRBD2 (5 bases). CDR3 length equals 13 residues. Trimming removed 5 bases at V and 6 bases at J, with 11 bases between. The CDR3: CASSGLGSNEQFF. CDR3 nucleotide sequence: TGTGCCAGCAGTGGCTTGGGGAGCAATGAGCAGTTCTTC.

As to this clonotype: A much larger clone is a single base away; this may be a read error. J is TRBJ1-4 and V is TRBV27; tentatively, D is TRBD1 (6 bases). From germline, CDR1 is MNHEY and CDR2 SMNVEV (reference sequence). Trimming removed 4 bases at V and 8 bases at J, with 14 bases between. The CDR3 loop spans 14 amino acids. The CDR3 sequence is CASSSETGREKLFF. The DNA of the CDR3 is TGTGCCAGCAGTTCCGAGACAGGCAGGGAAAAACTGTTTTTT.

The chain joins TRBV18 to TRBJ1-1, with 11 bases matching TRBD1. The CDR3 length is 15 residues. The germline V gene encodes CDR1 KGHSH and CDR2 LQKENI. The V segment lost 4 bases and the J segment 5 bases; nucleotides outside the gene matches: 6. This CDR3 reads CASSRPGTGGTEAFF. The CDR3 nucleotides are TGTGCCAGCTCACGGCCCGGGACAGGGGGGACTGAAGCTTTCTTT. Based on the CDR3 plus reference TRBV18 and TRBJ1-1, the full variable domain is NAGVMQNPRHLVRRRGQEARLRCSPMKGHSHVYWYRQLPEEGLKFMVYLQKENIIDESGMPKERFSAEFPKEGPSILRIQQVVRGDSAAYFCASSRPGTGGTEAFFGQGTRLTVV.

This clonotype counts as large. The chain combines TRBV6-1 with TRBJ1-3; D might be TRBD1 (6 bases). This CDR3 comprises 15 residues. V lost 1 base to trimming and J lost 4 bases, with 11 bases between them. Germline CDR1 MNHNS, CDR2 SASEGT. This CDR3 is CASSEVAGEGNTIYF. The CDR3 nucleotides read TGTGCCAGCAGTGAAGTAGCAGGGGAAGGAAACACCATATATTTT.

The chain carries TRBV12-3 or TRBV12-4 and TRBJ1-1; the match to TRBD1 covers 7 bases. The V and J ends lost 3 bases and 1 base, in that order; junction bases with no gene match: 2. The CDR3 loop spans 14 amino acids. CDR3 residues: CASSFGTANTEAFF. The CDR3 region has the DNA TGTGCCAGCAGTTTCGGGACAGCGAACACTGAAGCTTTCTTT.

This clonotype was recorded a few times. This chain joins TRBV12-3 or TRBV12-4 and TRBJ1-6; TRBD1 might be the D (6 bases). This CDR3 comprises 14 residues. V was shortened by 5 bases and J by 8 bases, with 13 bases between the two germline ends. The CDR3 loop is CASSQGTVDSPLHF. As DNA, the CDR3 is TGTGCCAGCAGTCAGGGGACGGTGGATTCACCCCTCCACTTT.

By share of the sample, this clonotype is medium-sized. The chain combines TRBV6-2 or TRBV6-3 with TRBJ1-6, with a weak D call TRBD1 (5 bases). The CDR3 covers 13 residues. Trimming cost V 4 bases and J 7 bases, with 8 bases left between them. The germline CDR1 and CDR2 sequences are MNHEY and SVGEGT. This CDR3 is CASSFQGNSPLHF. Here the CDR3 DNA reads TGTGCCAGCAGTTTTCAGGGCAATTCACCCCTCCACTTT.

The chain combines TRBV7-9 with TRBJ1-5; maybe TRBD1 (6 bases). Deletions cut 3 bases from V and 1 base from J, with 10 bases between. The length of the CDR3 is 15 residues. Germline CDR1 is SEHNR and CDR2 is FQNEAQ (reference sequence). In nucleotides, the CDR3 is TGTGCCAGCAGCTTGGCAGGGGCAAGCAATCAGCCCCAGCATTTT. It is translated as CASSLAGASNQPQHF. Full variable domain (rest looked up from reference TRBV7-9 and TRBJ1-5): DTGVSQNPRHKITKRGQNVTFRCDPISEHNRLYWYRQTLGQGPEFLTYFQNEAQLEKSRLLSDRFSAERPKGSFSTLEIQRTEQGDSAMYLCASSLAGASNQPQHFGDGTRLSIL.

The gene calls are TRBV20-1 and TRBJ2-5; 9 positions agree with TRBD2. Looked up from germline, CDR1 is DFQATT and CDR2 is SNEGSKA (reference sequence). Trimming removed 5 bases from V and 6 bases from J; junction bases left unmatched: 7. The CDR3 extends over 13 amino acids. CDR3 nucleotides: TGCAGTGCTTGGCGGGGGGGCCCGAAGACCCAGTACTTC. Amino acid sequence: CSAWRGGPKTQYF.

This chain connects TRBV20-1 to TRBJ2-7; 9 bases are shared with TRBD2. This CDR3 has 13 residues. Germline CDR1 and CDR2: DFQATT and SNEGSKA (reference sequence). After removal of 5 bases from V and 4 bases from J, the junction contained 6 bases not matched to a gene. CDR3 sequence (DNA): TGCAGTGCTCTGGCGGGGGGGCAATACGAGCAGTACTTC. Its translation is CSALAGGQYEQYF.

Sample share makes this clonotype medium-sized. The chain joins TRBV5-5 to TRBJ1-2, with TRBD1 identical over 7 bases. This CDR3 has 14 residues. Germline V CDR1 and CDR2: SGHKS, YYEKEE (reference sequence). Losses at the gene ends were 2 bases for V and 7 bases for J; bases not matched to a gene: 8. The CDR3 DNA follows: TGTGCCAGCAGCTTCGGAGACAGGGAAGTTGGCTACACCTTC. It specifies CASSFGDREVGYTF. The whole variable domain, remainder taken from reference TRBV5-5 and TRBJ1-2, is DAGVTQSPTHLIKTRGQQVTLRCSPISGHKSVSWYQQVLGQGPQFIFQYYEKEERGRGNFPDRFSARQFPNYSSELNVNALLLGDSALYLCASSFGDREVGYTFGSGTRLTVV.

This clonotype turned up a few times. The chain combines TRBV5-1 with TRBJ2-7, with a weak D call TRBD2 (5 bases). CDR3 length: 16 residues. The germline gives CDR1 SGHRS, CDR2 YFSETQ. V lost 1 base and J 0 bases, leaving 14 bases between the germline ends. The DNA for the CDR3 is TGCGCCAGCAGCTTGTTGGCCGTCGGGAACTCCTACGAGCAGTACTTC. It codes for CASSLLAVGNSYEQYF.

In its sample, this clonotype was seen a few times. The CDR3 DNA sequence: TGTGCCAGCTCCTGGAACATGAACACTGAAGCTTTCTTT. It translates to CASSWNMNTEAFF. V usage is TRBV12-3 or TRBV12-4 and J usage is TRBJ1-1, with D hard to call. There are 13 residues in the CDR3. V dropped 8 bases and J dropped 0 bases, with 10 bases sitting between them.

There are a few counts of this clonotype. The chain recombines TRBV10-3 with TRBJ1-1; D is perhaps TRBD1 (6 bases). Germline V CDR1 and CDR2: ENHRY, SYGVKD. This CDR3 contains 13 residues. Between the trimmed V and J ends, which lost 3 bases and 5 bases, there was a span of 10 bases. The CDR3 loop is CAISDKGGTEAFF. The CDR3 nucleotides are TGTGCCATCAGTGATAAGGGGGGTACTGAAGCTTTCTTT.

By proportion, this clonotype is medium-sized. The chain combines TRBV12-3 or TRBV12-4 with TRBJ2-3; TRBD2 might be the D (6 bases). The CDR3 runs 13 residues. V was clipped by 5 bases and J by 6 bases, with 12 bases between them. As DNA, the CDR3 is TGTGCCAGCAGTGCCCTAGCGATGGATACGCAGTATTTT. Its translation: CASSALAMDTQYF.

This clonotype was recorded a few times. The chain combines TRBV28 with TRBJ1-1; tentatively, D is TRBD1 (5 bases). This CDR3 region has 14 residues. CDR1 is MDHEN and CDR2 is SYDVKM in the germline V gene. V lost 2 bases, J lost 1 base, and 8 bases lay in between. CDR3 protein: CASSLQGPNTEAFF. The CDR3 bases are TGTGCCAGCAGTTTACAGGGCCCGAACACTGAAGCTTTCTTT.

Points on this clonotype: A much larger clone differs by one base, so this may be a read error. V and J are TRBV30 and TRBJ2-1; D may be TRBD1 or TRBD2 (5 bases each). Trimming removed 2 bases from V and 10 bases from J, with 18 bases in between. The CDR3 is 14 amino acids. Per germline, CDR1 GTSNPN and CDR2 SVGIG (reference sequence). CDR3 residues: CAWSTGPDSYEQFF. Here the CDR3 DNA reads TGTGCCTGGAGTACGGGACCGGACTCCTACGAGCAGTTCTTC.

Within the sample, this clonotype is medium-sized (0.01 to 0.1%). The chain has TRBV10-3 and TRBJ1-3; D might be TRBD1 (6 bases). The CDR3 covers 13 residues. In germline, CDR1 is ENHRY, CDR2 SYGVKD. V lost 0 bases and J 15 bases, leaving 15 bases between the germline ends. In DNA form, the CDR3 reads TGTGCCATCAGTGAGTCGGGGGGCACCCCACGATATTTT. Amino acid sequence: CAISESGGTPRYF.

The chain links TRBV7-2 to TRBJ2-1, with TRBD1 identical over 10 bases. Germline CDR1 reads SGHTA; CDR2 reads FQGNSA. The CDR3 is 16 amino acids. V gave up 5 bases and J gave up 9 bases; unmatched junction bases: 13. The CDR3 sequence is CASSQRAGTGVTEQFF. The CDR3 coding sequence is TGTGCCAGCAGCCAAAGGGCCGGGACAGGGGTTACTGAGCAGTTCTTC.

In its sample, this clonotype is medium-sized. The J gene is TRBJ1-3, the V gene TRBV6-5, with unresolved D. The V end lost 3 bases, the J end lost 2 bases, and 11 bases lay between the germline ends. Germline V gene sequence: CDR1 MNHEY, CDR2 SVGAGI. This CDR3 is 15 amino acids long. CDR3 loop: CASSYSQETGNTIYF. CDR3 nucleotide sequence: TGTGCCAGCAGTTATTCACAAGAGACTGGAAACACCATATATTTT.

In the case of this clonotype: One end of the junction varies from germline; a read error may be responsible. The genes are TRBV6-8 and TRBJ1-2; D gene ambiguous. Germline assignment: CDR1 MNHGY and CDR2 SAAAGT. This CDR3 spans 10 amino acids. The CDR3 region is CAGGQRGYTF. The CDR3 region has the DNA TGCGCCGGTGGGCAACGCGGCTACACCTTC.

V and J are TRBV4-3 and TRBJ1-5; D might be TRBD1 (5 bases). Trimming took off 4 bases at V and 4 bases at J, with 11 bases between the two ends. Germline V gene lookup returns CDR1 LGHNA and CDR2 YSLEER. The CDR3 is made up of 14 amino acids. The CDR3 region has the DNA TGCGCCAGCAGCCTCTGGAAGGGGAATCAGCCCCAGCATTTT. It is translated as CASSLWKGNQPQHF.